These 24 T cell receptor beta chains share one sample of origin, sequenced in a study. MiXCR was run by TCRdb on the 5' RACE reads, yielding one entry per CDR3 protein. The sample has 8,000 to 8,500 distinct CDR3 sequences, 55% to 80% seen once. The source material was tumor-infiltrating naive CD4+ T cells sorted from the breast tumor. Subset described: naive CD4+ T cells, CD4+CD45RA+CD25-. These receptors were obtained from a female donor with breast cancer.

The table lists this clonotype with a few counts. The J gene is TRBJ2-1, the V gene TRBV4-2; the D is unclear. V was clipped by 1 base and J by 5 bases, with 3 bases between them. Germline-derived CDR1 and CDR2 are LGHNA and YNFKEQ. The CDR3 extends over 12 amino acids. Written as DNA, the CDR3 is TGTGCCAGCAGCCAAGTAAACAATGAGCAGTTCTTC. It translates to CASSQVNNEQFF.

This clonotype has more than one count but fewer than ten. The CDR3 DNA follows: TGCGCCAGCAGCCTTGGGACAGGTCTTAACTATGGCTACACCTTC. Residues: CASSLGTGLNYGYTF. The gene calls are TRBV5-1 and TRBJ1-2; 8 bases are a match to TRBD1. Losses at the gene ends were 4 bases for V and 1 base for J; bases not matched to a gene: 6. The CDR3 runs to 15 residues. The V gene's germline CDR1 is SGHRS and CDR2 YFSETQ.

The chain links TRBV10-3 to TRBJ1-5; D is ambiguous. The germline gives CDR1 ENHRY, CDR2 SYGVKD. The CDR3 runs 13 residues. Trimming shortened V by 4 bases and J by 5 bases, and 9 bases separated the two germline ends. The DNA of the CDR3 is TGTGCCATCAGTGGGGCAAGCGATCAGCCCCAGCATTTT. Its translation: CAISGASDQPQHF.

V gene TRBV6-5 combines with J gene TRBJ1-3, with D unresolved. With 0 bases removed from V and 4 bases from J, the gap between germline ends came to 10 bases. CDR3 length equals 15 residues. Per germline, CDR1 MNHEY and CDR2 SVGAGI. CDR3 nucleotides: TGTGCCAGCAGTTACTCCGAGACACAAGGAAACACCATATATTTT. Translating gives CASSYSETQGNTIYF.

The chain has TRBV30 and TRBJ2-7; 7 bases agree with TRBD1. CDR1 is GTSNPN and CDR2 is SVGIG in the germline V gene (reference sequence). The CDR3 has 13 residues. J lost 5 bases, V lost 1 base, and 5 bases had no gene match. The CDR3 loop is CAWSGGRGHEQYF. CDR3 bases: TGTGCCTGGAGTGGGGGTAGGGGGCACGAGCAGTACTTC.

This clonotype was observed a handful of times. The CDR3 sequence: CASSSPTGFYEQYF. The CDR3 coding sequence is TGTGCCAGCAGTTCCCCGACAGGGTTCTACGAGCAGTACTTC. The genes are TRBV12-3 or TRBV12-4 and TRBJ2-7; 7 bases line up with TRBD1. The CDR3 runs to 14 residues. Trimming removed 4 bases from V and 3 bases from J; junction bases left unmatched: 6.

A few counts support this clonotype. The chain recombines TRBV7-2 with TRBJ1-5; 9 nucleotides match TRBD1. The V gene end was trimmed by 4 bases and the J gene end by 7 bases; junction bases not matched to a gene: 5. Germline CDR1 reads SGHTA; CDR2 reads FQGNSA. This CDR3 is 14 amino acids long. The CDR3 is CASSSGQGGQPQHF. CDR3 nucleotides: TGTGCCAGCAGCTCGGGACAGGGAGGGCAGCCCCAGCATTTT.

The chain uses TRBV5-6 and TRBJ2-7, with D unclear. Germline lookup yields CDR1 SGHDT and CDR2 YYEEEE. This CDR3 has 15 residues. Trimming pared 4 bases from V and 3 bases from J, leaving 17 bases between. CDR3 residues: CASSPDPARVYEQYF. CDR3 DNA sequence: TGTGCCAGCAGCCCGGACCCTGCTAGAGTCTACGAGCAGTACTTC.

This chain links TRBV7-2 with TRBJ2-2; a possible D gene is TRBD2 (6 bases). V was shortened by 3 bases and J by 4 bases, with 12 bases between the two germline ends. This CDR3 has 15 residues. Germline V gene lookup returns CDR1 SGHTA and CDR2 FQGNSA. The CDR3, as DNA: TGTGCCAGCAGCTTCTCGGTAGCGGCCACCGGGGAGCTGTTTTTT. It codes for CASSFSVAATGELFF.

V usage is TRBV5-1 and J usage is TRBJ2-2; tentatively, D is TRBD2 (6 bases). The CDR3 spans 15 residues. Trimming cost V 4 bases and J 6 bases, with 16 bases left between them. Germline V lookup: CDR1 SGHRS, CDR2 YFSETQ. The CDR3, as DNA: TGCGCCAGCAGCCAGAGACTAGATCACGCCGGGGAGCTGTTTTTT. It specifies CASSQRLDHAGELFF.

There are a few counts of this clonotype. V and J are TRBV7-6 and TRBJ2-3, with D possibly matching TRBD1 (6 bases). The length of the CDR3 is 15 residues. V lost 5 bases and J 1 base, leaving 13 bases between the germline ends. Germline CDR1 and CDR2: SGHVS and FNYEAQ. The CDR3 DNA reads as TGTGCCAGCAGCACGGGACAAAGCCGCACAGATACGCAGTATTTT. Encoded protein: CASSTGQSRTDTQYF. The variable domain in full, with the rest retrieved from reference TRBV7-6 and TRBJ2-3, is GAGVSQSPRYKVTKRGQDVALRCDPISGHVSLYWYRQALGQGPEFLTYFNYEAQQDKSGLPNDRFSAERPEGSISTLTIQRTEQRDSAMYRCASSTGQSRTDTQYFGPGTRLTVL.

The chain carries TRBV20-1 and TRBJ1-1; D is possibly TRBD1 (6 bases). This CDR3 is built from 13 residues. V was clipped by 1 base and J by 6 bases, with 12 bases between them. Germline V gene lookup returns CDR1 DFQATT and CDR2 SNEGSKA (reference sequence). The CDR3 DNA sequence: TGCAGTGCTAGAGGACCAGGGGTCTCTGAAGCTTTCTTT. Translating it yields CSARGPGVSEAFF.

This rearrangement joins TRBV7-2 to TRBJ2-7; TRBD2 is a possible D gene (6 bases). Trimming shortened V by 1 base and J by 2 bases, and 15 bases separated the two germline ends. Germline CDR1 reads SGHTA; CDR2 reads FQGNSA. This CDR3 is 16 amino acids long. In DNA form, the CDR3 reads TGTGCCAGCAGCTTAGATAGTAGCGGATCTACCTACGAGCAGTACTTC. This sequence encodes CASSLDSSGSTYEQYF.

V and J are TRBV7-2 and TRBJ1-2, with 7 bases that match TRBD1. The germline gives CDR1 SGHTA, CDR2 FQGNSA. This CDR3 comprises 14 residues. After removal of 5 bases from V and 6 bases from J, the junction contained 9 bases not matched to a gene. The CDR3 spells CASSPRQGFNGYTF. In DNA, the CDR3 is TGTGCCAGCAGCCCCCGACAGGGTTTCAATGGCTACACCTTC.

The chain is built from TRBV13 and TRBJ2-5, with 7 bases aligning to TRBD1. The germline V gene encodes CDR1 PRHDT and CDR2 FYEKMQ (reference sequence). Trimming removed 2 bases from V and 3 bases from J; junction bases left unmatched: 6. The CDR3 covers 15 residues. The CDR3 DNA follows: TGTGCCAGCAGCTTACAACAGGGGTGGGAAGAGACCCAGTACTTC. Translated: CASSLQQGWEETQYF.

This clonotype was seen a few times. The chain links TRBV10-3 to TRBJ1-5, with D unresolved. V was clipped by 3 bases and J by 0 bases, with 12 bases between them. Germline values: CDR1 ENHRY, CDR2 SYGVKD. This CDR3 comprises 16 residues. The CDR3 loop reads CAISDLSDGSNQPQHF. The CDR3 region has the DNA TGTGCCATCAGTGATCTCAGCGACGGTAGCAATCAGCCCCAGCATTTT.

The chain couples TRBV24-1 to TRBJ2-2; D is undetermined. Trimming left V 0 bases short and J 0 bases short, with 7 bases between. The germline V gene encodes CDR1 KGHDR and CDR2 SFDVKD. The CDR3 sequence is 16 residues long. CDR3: CATSDLVSTNTGELFF. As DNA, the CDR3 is TGTGCCACCAGTGATTTGGTGTCAACGAACACCGGGGAGCTGTTTTTT.

The CDR3 here is CASSQAGLGTEGQFF. In DNA form, the CDR3 reads TGTGCCAGCAGCCAAGCCGGACTTGGGACAGAGGGGCAGTTCTTC. V is TRBV3-1 and J is TRBJ2-1, with 7 nucleotides matching TRBD1. V dropped 1 base and J dropped 12; count of bases not matched to a gene: 12. The germline V gene has CDR1 LGHDT and CDR2 YNNKEL (reference sequence). CDR3 length: 15 residues.

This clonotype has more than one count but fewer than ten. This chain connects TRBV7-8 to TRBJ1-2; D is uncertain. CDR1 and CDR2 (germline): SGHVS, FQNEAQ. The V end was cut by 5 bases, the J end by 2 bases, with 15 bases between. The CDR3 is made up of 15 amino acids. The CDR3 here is CASSPGTSINYGYTF. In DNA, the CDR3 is TGTGCCAGCAGCCCCGGAACATCGATCAACTATGGCTACACCTTC.

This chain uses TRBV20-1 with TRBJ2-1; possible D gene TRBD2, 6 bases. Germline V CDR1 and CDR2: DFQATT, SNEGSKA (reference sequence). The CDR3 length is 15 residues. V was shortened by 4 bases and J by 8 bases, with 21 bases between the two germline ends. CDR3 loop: CSAMTSIPQADEQFF. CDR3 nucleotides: TGCAGTGCTATGACTAGTATTCCTCAGGCTGATGAGCAGTTCTTC.

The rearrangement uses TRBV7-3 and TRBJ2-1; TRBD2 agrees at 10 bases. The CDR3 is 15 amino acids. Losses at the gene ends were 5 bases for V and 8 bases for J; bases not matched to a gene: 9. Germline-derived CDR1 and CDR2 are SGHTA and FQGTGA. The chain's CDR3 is CASSPTSGQGDEQFF. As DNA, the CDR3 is TGTGCCAGCAGCCCGACTAGCGGGCAGGGGGATGAGCAGTTCTTC.

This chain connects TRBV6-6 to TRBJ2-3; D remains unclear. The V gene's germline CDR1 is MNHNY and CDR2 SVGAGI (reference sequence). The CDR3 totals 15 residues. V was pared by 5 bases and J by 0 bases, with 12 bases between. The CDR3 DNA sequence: TGTGCCAGCAGTGGCCTCGGCCCTAGCACAGATACGCAGTATTTT. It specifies CASSGLGPSTDTQYF.

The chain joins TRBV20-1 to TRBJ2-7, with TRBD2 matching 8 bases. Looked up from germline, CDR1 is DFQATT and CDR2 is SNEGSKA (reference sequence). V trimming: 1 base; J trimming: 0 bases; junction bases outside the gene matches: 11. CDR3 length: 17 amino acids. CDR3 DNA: TGCAGTGCTAGAGGCGGCTTAGGCGGGACTAGCTCCTACGAGCAGTACTTC. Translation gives CSARGGLGGTSSYEQYF.

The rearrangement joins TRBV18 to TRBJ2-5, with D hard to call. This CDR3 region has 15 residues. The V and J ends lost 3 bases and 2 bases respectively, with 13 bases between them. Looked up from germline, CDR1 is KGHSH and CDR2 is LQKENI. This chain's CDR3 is CASSPIQSRQETQYF. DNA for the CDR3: TGTGCCAGCTCACCGATACAGAGCCGACAAGAGACCCAGTACTTC.